These T cell receptor beta chains were read from a single sample in a study of Graves' ophthalmopathy and Graves' hyperthyroidism. TCRdb processed the multiplex PCR reads anew with MiXCR; each CDR3 protein has one entry. This table holds approximately 460,000 distinct CDR3 sequences, about 15% found once. Sequenced input: blood. These TCRs come from a woman in her 30s with Graves' ophthalmopathy. CDR3s include the opening cysteine and the closing phenylalanine or tryptophan. D genes are given only for firm matches. Only some rows state a clone size, as once, few, many or a class for expanded clones.

d_gene,j_gene,v_gene,abundance,CDR3nt,CDR3aa
TRBD2,TRBJ2-2,TRBV6-1,many,TGTGCCAGCAGCCTCAGCGGGGGCGACACCGGGGAGCTGTTTTTT,CASSLSGGDTGELFF
TRBD1,TRBJ1-1,TRBV6-5,many,TGTGCCAGCAGTTTTGGACAGGTTAGGGACACTGAAGCTTTCTTT,CASSFGQVRDTEAFF
-,TRBJ2-7,TRBV20-1,many,TGCAGTGCTAGAAGGGGGGCAGAGTACGAGCAGTACTTC,CSARRGAEYEQYF
TRBD1,TRBJ2-5,TRBV3-1,few,TGTGCCAGCAAAAGACAGGGGTGGCAATGGGGCCAAGAGACCCAGTACTTC,CASKRQGWQWGQETQYF
-,TRBJ1-1,TRBV4-1,-,TGCGCCAGCAGCCAAGATCCGGTGGGGAACACTGAAGCTTTCTTT,CASSQDPVGNTEAFF
-,TRBJ2-7,TRBV30,few,TGTGCCTGGAGTGTATATAGAGGGGCCCTCTACGAGCAGTACTTC,CAWSVYRGALYEQYF
TRBD1,TRBJ2-5,TRBV3-1,few,TGTGCCAGCAGCCTCCCGGGACAGGGGGTAGAGACCCAGTACTTC,CASSLPGQGVETQYF
-,TRBJ2-7,TRBV6-5,-,TGTGCCAGCAGTTACTCGGTTGACTACGAGCAGTACTTC,CASSYSVDYEQYF
-,TRBJ1-2,TRBV12-3/TRBV12-4,many,TGTGCCAGCAGACGAGGGTCTAACTATGGCTACACCTTC,CASRRGSNYGYTF
-,TRBJ1-2,TRBV20-1,many,TGCAGTGCTAGCTGGGGGGCGCAGGATGGCTACACCTTC,CSASWGAQDGYTF
TRBD1,TRBJ1-1,TRBV30,many,TGTGCCTGGAGTGGGACAGGGGGAGTTAACACTGAAGCTTTCTTT,CAWSGTGGVNTEAFF
-,TRBJ2-7,TRBV20-1,many,TGCAGTGCTAGAGATTTCATTGGGGCACACTACGAGCAGTACTTC,CSARDFIGAHYEQYF
TRBD1,TRBJ2-7,TRBV6-1,many,TGTGCCAGCAGTAGACAGGGGGCGCGCTACGAGCAGTACTTC,CASSRQGARYEQYF
-,TRBJ2-7,TRBV4-1,-,TGCGCCAGCAGCCCCCAGGTCAGCCGCTACGAGCAGTACTTC,CASSPQVSRYEQYF
TRBD1,TRBJ2-7,TRBV6-1,-,TGTGCCAGCAGTGAACGGACAGGGGGGTCCTACGAGCAGTACTTC,CASSERTGGSYEQYF
TRBD1,TRBJ1-2,TRBV6-5,many,TGTGCCAGCAGCCTAACAGGGGGCAATGGCTACACCTTC,CASSLTGGNGYTF
-,TRBJ1-2,TRBV10-3,many,TGTGCCATCTCTGGCAGGCCCAACTATGGCTACACCTTC,CAISGRPNYGYTF
TRBD1,TRBJ1-2,TRBV6-5,-,TGTGCCAGCAGTTACTTGCGACAGGGGGCCGGGTATGGCTACACCTTC,CASSYLRQGAGYGYTF
TRBD2,TRBJ2-7,TRBV29-1,many,TGCAGCGTTGCCCCTAGCGGAGGTATCTACGAGCAGTACTTC,CSVAPSGGIYEQYF
TRBD1,TRBJ1-1,TRBV7-3,many,TGTGCCAGCAGCTTAACCGGGGACAGGGTGCTGGCTTTCTTT,CASSLTGDRVLAFF
-,TRBJ1-2,TRBV7-9,many,TGTGCCAGCAGCTTAGATTCAGACCCAAACTATGGCTACACCTTC,CASSLDSDPNYGYTF
-,TRBJ2-5,TRBV24-1,many,TGTGCCACCAGTGATTTAATATGGGTATCCTGGACACCAAGGGAGACCCAGTACTTC,CATSDLIWVSWTPRETQYF
TRBD1,TRBJ2-7,TRBV28,many,TGTGCCAGCGTCCACAGGGGGCGGTACGAGCAGTACTTC,CASVHRGRYEQYF